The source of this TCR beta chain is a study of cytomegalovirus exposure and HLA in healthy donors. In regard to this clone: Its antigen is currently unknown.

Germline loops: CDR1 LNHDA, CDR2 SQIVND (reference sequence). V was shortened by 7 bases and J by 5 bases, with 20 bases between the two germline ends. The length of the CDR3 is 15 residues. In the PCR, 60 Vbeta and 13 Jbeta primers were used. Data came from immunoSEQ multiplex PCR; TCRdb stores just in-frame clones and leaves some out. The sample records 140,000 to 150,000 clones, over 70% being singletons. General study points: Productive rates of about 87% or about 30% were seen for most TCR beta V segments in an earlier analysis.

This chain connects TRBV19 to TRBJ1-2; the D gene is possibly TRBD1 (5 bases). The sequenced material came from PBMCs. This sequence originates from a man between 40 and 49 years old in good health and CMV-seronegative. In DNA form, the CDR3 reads TGTGCCAGTATTGGGGGGACTCCGGACGGATATGGCTACACCTTC. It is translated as CASIGGTPDGYGYTF.